One sample yielded the 27 T cell receptor beta chains listed below, sequenced in a study of cytotoxic CD8 clonotypes in ibrutinib-treated CLL. The table came from immunoSEQ multiplex PCR; TCRdb's copy has only in-frame clones and leaves some out. The sample has 130,000 or so clones; around three quarters are singletons. Sequencing was performed on PBMCs, taken after 12 months of ibrutinib treatment. The receptor source for this set is a human donor with chronic lymphocytic leukemia.

The V call is TRBV5-3, the J call TRBJ2-7; D unclear. TRBV5-3 is recorded as an ORF, its role being uncertain. This CDR3 has 12 residues. Deletions cut 1 base from V and 3 bases from J, with 5 bases between. Here the CDR3 reads CARSLPHYEQYF. CDR3 nucleotide sequence: TGTGCCAGAAGCTTGCCCCACTACGAGCAGTACTTC.

This clone turned up a few times. The CDR3 loop reads CASCPFGGTQYF. DNA for the CDR3: TGTGCCAGCTGTCCTTTCGGGGGGACCCAGTACTTC. The chain employs TRBV2 and TRBJ2-5; possibly TRBD2 for D (6 bases). The CDR3 has 12 amino acids. In germline, CDR1 is SNHLY, CDR2 FYNNEI. V gave up 8 bases and J gave up 7 bases, with 14 bases separating them. The full variable domain, with the rest looked up from reference TRBV2 and TRBJ2-5, is EPEVTQTPSHQVTQMGQEVILRCVPISNHLYFYWYRQILGQKVEFLVSFYNNEISEKSEIFDDQFSVERPDGSNFTLKIRSTKLEDSAMYFCASCPFGGTQYFGPGTRLLVL.

The rearrangement joins TRBV10-1 to TRBJ2-2; a possible D gene is TRBD2 (6 bases). The V end was cut by 5 bases, the J end by 2 bases, with 12 bases between. CDR3 length equals 15 residues. Germline V lookup: CDR1 WNHNN, CDR2 SYGVQD (reference sequence). The CDR3 spells CASSSTGVNTGELFF. CDR3 coding DNA: TGCGCCAGCAGTTCGACGGGGGTAAACACCGGGGAGCTGTTTTTT.

The chain recombines TRBV5-1 with TRBJ1-2; 7 nucleotides align to TRBD1. Germline V gene sequence: CDR1 SGHRS, CDR2 YFSETQ. The CDR3 runs to 14 residues. Trimming removed 4 bases from V and 6 bases from J; junction bases left unmatched: 9. CDR3 sequence reads: CASSAVHRGDGYTF. The CDR3 DNA reads as TGCGCCAGCAGCGCGGTTCACAGGGGAGATGGCTACACCTTC.

The chain carries TRBV5-1 and TRBJ2-5; D ambiguous. There are 13 residues in the CDR3. Between the trimmed V and J ends, which lost 3 bases and 5 bases, there was a span of 11 bases. Germline assignment: CDR1 SGHRS and CDR2 YFSETQ. The CDR3 DNA sequence: TGCGCCAGCAGCTCCCTGGTGGGGGAGACCCAGTACTTC. It yields the protein CASSSLVGETQYF.

The chain carries TRBV5-1 and TRBJ2-2, with D maybe TRBD1 (6 bases). V lost 0 bases and J lost 4, with 10 bases in between. The CDR3 runs to 15 residues. The germline CDR1 and CDR2 sequences are SGHRS and YFSETQ. CDR3 nucleotide sequence: TGCGCCAGCAGCTTGGGGGCAGGGGTCACCGGGGAGCTGTTTTTT. Amino acid sequence: CASSLGAGVTGELFF.

The gene calls are TRBV18 and TRBJ2-7, with TRBD2 as a possible D gene (6 bases). This CDR3 has 13 residues. V was trimmed by 3 bases and J by 7 bases, leaving 13 bases between them. Germline V CDR1 and CDR2: KGHSH, LQKENI. CDR3 nucleotide sequence: TGTGCCAGCTCACCTGACCGAAGCGGGGAGCAGTACTTC. It encodes CASSPDRSGEQYF.

This clone is a singleton in its sample. The J gene is TRBJ2-5, the V gene TRBV9, with 10 bases identical to TRBD2. Germline V lookup: CDR1 SGDLS, CDR2 YYNGEE. CDR3 length: 17 amino acids. V gave up 2 bases and J gave up 5 bases; unmatched junction bases: 12. CDR3 coding DNA: TGTGCCAGCAGCGTCCCCCCCGTGGGTAGCGGGAGGGAGACCCAGTACTTC. Protein product: CASSVPPVGSGRETQYF.

The chain combines TRBV18 with TRBJ2-3; TRBD2 matches 10 bases. V shed 0 bases and J 6 bases; nucleotides not matched to a gene: 9. The CDR3 is 17 residues long. Germline V gene sequence: CDR1 KGHSH, CDR2 LQKENI. CDR3 sequence reads: CASSPPPSGSYGDTQYF. CDR3 nucleotides: TGTGCCAGCTCACCACCTCCTAGCGGGAGTTATGGGGATACGCAGTATTTT.

The gene calls are TRBV25-1 and TRBJ2-7; 13 nucleotides line up with TRBD2. After removal of 4 bases from V and 4 bases from J, the junction contained 1 base not matched to a gene. Germline CDR1 and CDR2: MGHDK and SYGVNS. This CDR3 region has 14 residues. Here the CDR3 reads CASSGLAGGYEQYF. In DNA form, the CDR3 reads TGTGCCAGCAGTGGACTAGCGGGAGGTTACGAGCAGTACTTC.

This clone was counted only a few times. The J gene is TRBJ1-5, the V gene TRBV7-8; D uncertain. V lost 6 bases to trimming and J lost 0 bases, with 12 bases between them. This CDR3 is 15 amino acids long. Per germline, CDR1 SGHVS and CDR2 FQNEAQ. CDR3 amino acids: CASRRTEGSNQPQHF. In DNA, the CDR3 is TGTGCCAGCAGGCGAACAGAAGGTAGCAATCAGCCCCAGCATTTT.

The V and J genes are TRBV7-9 and TRBJ2-7; D unresolved. Germline CDR1 reads SEHNR; CDR2 reads FQNEAQ (reference sequence). The CDR3 is made up of 14 amino acids. The ends were cut back, 1 base at V and 4 bases at J, with 11 bases in the middle. The CDR3 loop reads CASSLEAGPYEQYF. In nucleotides, the CDR3 is TGTGCCAGCAGCTTAGAGGCCGGACCGTACGAGCAGTACTTC.

This clone was seen repeatedly, ten times or more. The chain has TRBV30 and TRBJ1-1; perhaps TRBD1 as D (5 bases). Germline loops: CDR1 GTSNPN, CDR2 SVGIG (reference sequence). This CDR3 has 16 residues. The V and J ends lost 7 bases and 6 bases respectively, with 27 bases between them. The chain's CDR3 is CALKTGTPKSDPEAFF. The CDR3, as DNA: TGTGCCTTGAAGACCGGGACTCCTAAGTCGGACCCTGAAGCTTTCTTT.

Here the CDR3 reads CASRETNFGEKLFF. The CDR3 coding sequence is TGTGCCAGCAGGGAAACGAATTTCGGTGAAAAACTGTTTTTT. This chain connects TRBV27 to TRBJ1-4; D unresolved. Trimming cost V 6 bases and J 7 bases, with 15 bases left between them. Germline CDR1 MNHEY, CDR2 SMNVEV (reference sequence). The CDR3 covers 14 residues.

The chain joins TRBV7-3 to TRBJ2-7, with D perhaps matching TRBD1 (7 bases). Trimming left V 2 bases short and J 5 bases short, with 10 bases between. CDR1 and CDR2 from the germline V gene are SGHTA and FQGTGA. This CDR3 region has 13 residues. The CDR3 here is CASSLRRGHEQYF. CDR3 nucleotides: TGTGCCAGCAGCTTACGGAGGGGGCACGAGCAGTACTTC. The full variable domain, rest sourced from reference TRBV7-3 and TRBJ2-7, is GAGVSQTPSNKVTEKGKYVELRCDPISGHTALYWYRQSLGQGPEFLIYFQGTGAADDSGLPNDRFFAVRPEGSVSTLKIQRTERGDSAVYLCASSLRRGHEQYFGPGTRLTVT.

This clone has only one observation. The chain recombines TRBV7-3 with TRBJ1-1; 7 nucleotides align to TRBD1. CDR3 length: 15 amino acids. CDR1 and CDR2 (germline): SGHTA, FQGTGA. Losses at the gene ends were 4 bases for V and 6 bases for J; bases not matched to a gene: 11. CDR3 amino acids: CASSSIPGGSAEAFF. The CDR3 DNA follows: TGTGCCAGCAGCTCGATCCCAGGGGGGAGTGCTGAAGCTTTCTTT.

This chain joins TRBV4-3 and TRBJ1-5; 7 positions match TRBD1. The J segment lost 5 bases and the V segment lost 1 base, leaving 2 bases of the junction unmatched. The CDR3 extends over 14 amino acids. CDR1 and CDR2 (germline): LGHNA, YSLEER. CDR3 residues: CASSQGTGYQPQHF. The CDR3 DNA reads TGCGCCAGCAGCCAAGGGACAGGATATCAGCCCCAGCATTTT.

This rearrangement joins TRBV5-1 to TRBJ2-5; D possibly matches TRBD1 or TRBD2 (5 bases each). The germline gives CDR1 SGHRS, CDR2 YFSETQ. This CDR3 comprises 17 residues. The V end lost 3 bases, the J end lost 0 bases, and 18 bases lay between the germline ends. CDR3 sequence (DNA): TGCGCCAGCAGCTGTCACCGGGGCCCTAAGAACCAAGAGACCCAGTACTTC. This codes for CASSCHRGPKNQETQYF.

This clone was seen once. This sequence joins TRBV6-5 and TRBJ2-3, with D possibly matching TRBD2 (5 bases). This CDR3 is 13 amino acids long. Germline assignment: CDR1 MNHEY and CDR2 SVGAGI. With 1 base removed from V and 8 bases from J, the gap between germline ends came to 10 bases. The CDR3 DNA reads TGTGCCAGCAGTTACTGGCTAGCAAGTACGCAGTATTTT. This encodes CASSYWLASTQYF.

CDR3 bases: TGTGCCAGCAGTTACTGGGACAGGCGATCCTACGAGCAGTACTTC. This sequence encodes CASSYWDRRSYEQYF. The chain links TRBV6-5 to TRBJ2-7; 8 bases are shared with TRBD1. The CDR3 is 15 residues long. The V and J ends lost 1 base and 1 base, in that order; junction bases with no gene match: 3. Per the germline V gene, CDR1 is MNHEY and CDR2 is SVGAGI.

The V call is TRBV6-5, the J call TRBJ2-7, with D possibly matching TRBD1 (6 bases). CDR1 is MNHEY and CDR2 is SVGAGI in the germline V gene. V shed 7 bases and J shed 3 bases, with 19 bases lying between them. This CDR3 spans 15 amino acids. The CDR3 sequence is CASKPTGRANYEQYF. In nucleotides, the CDR3 is TGTGCCAGCAAACCGACAGGAAGGGCCAACTACGAGCAGTACTTC.

The CDR3: CASSQDRHHPQYF. CDR3 coding DNA: TGTGCCAGCAGCCAAGATCGGCACCACCCCCAGTACTTC. This chain connects TRBV14 to TRBJ2-4; D remains ambiguous. CDR3 length equals 13 residues. The germline V gene encodes CDR1 SGHDN and CDR2 FVKESK. V was shortened by 0 bases and J by 13 bases, with 13 bases between the two germline ends.

The chain carries TRBV6-5 and TRBJ1-2, with D hard to call. Trimming removed 3 bases at V and 6 bases at J, with 8 bases between. The CDR3 is 12 amino acids. Germline CDR1 reads MNHEY; CDR2 reads SVGAGI. The CDR3 sequence is CASSYAGHGYTF. CDR3 DNA sequence: TGTGCCAGCAGTTATGCCGGGCATGGCTACACCTTC.

V usage is TRBV7-9 and J usage is TRBJ2-7, with D perhaps matching TRBD1 or TRBD2 (7 bases each). CDR1 is SEHNR, CDR2 FQNEAQ, per germline (reference sequence). The V end lost 6 bases, the J end lost 4 bases, and 19 bases lay between the germline ends. The CDR3 spans 15 residues. CDR3 sequence reads: CASSTAGQLLYEQYF. DNA of the CDR3: TGTGCCAGCAGTACAGCGGGACAGCTCTTATACGAGCAGTACTTC.

V gene TRBV28 combines with J gene TRBJ1-2; D is possibly TRBD1 (5 bases). Trimming took off 3 bases at V and 10 bases at J, with 12 bases between the two ends. The CDR3 is made up of 12 amino acids. Per the germline V gene, CDR1 is MDHEN and CDR2 is SYDVKM. The CDR3 is CASSFRAGLYTF. CDR3 DNA sequence: TGTGCCAGCAGTTTTCGGGCAGGGCTCTACACCTTC.

This clone has only a few counts. The rearrangement joins TRBV30 to TRBJ1-3; D unresolved. The germline CDR1 and CDR2 sequences are GTSNPN and SVGIG (reference sequence). The V end lost 3 bases, the J end lost 3 bases, and 9 bases lay between the germline ends. The CDR3 covers 13 residues. CDR3 bases: TGTGCCTGGAGCGCAGCGGGTGGAAACACCATATATTTT. This codes for CAWSAAGGNTIYF.

The genes are TRBV18 and TRBJ2-7; TRBD2 is a possible D gene (6 bases). This CDR3 comprises 14 residues. Per the germline V gene, CDR1 is KGHSH and CDR2 is LQKENI. Trimming pared 6 bases from V and 0 bases from J, leaving 12 bases between. This chain's CDR3 is CASSFGSRSYEQYF. DNA of the CDR3: TGTGCCAGCTCCTTCGGGAGCCGCTCCTACGAGCAGTACTTC.